The T cell receptor beta chain under discussion was sequenced for a study of human T cells and chemical hapten exposure. This clonotype has just a few counts. Time point defined: patch test 1, 2 weeks after DPC sensitization. Treatment here: therapeutic diphenylcyclopropenone sensitization with weekly scalp DPC. CDR1 KGHSH and CDR2 LQKENI come from the germline V gene. This CDR3 has 17 residues. Deletions cut 3 bases from V and 3 bases from J, with 20 bases between. From the RACE reads, TCRdb called clonotypes with MiXCR, one entry per CDR3 protein. The data hold around 150,000 distinct CDR3 sequences, with roughly 14% observed a single time.

The sample in question was whole blood, obtained in connection with sensitization to the hapten diphenylcyclopropenone (DPC). The genes are TRBV18 and TRBJ1-2, with D possibly being TRBD1 (6 bases). The sequence derives from a young woman with alopecia areata. Some clones in this sample may be carry-over from other donors' samples. The CDR3 loop reads CASSPVAMGRGDYGYTF. The CDR3, as DNA: TGTGCCAGCTCACCGGTAGCGATGGGCAGGGGCGACTATGGCTACACCTTC. Full variable domain (outside the CDR3, taken from reference TRBV18 and TRBJ1-2): NAGVMQNPRHLVRRRGQEARLRCSPMKGHSHVYWYRQLPEEGLKFMVYLQKENIIDESGMPKERFSAEFPKEGPSILRIQQVVRGDSAAYFCASSPVAMGRGDYGYTFGSGTRLTVV.